The sequence of this T cell receptor (beta chain) was determined in a study of identical twins. Study results and caveats: It was out-of-frame TCR alpha sharing in monozygotic twins that models underestimated. Beta out-of-frame sequences showed weaker excess twin sharing. Out-of-frame alpha sequences common to twins exhibited a surplus of low generation probability.

Each cDNA held unique molecular identifiers, and template switching gave it a universal primer site. TCRdb re-called the 5' RACE reads with MiXCR, one entry per CDR3 protein. The table includes some 500,000 distinct CDR3 sequences, 20% to 25% detected once. Per germline, CDR1 MNHEY and CDR2 SVGEGT. This CDR3 region has 14 residues. The V segment lost 6 bases and the J segment 3 bases; nucleotides outside the gene matches: 7. This clonotype was seen ten or more times. Its antigen remains unidentified. This sample was shared with a second study, whose subject was T cells expressing NK-cell markers.

Sequencing was done on a sample of CD4+ T cells sorted from blood. The rearrangement links TRBV6-2 or TRBV6-3 to TRBJ2-7; 8 bases are shared with TRBD1. This clonotype was obtained from a woman younger than 35 in good health. The CDR3 spells CASRREQGVYEQYF. The CDR3, as DNA: TGTGCCAGCAGACGCGAACAGGGGGTCTACGAGCAGTACTTC.